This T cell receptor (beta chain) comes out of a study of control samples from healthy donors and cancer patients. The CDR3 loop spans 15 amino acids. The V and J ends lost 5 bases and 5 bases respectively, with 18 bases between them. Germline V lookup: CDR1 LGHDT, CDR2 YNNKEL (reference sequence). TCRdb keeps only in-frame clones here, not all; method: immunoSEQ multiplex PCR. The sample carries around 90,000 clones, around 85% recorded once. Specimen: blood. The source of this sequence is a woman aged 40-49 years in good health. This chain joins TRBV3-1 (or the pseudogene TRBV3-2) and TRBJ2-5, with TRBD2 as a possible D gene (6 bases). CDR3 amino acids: CASSEDGTPYETQYF. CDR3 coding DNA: TGTGCCAGCAGCGAGGACGGGACTCCTTATGAGACCCAGTACTTC.